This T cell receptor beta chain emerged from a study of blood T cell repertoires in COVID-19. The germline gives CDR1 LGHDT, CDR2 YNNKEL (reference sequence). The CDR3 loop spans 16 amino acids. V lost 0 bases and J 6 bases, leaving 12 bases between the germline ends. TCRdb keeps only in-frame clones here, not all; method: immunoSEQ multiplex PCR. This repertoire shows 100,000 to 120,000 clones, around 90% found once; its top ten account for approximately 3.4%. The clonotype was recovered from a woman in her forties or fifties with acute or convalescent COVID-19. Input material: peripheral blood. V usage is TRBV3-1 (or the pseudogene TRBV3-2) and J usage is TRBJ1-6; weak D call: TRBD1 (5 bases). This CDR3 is CASSQDWTQGNSPLHF. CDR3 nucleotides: TGTGCCAGCAGCCAAGATTGGACGCAGGGTAATTCACCCCTCCACTTT.